A selection of T cell receptor beta chains follows, all from one sample in a study of blood T cell repertoires in COVID-19. Sequenced by immunoSEQ multiplex PCR; TCRdb stores in-frame clones only, minus some. The data hold 250,000 to 300,000 clones, with roughly 91% observed a single time. Sequencing was performed on PBMCs or T cells enriched from blood (not recorded which). These receptors originate from a man aged 35 to 55 who had recovered from COVID-19. Both conserved end residues are part of each CDR3. The D gene is left open where the match is weak. Clone size is stated in some rows and not others, as once, few, many or a class when expanded.

D	size	J	V	CDR3	DNA
.	.	TRBJ2-7	TRBV28	CASSLPTGRNEQYF	TGTGCCAGCAGTCTACCGACAGGGAGGAACGAGCAGTACTTC
.	.	TRBJ1-3	TRBV11-2	CASSQHVGPGGGNTIYF	TGTGCCAGCAGCCAGCACGTGGGTCCCGGGGGTGGAAACACCATATATTTT
TRBD1	.	TRBJ1-1	TRBV5-5	CASSPYGTGNTEAFF	TGTGCCAGCAGCCCCTACGGGACAGGCAACACTGAAGCTTTCTTT
.	.	TRBJ2-1	TRBV3-1/TRBV3-2	CASSLDRGGSRSYNEQFF	TGTGCCAGCAGCCTAGACAGGGGCGGGAGTAGGTCCTACAATGAGCAGTTCTTC
.	.	TRBJ2-7	TRBV4-1	CASSTLAGTTRYEQYF	TGCGCCAGCAGCACCCTCGCCGGGACAACCAGGTACGAGCAGTACTTC
.	.	TRBJ1-5	TRBV28	CASRRQGGYQPQHF	TGTGCCAGCAGGAGGCAGGGTGGGTATCAGCCCCAGCATTTT
.	.	TRBJ2-2	TRBV7-9	CASSLGQQAGELFF	TGTGCCAGCAGCTTAGGACAGCAGGCCGGGGAGCTGTTTTTT
.	.	TRBJ2-3	TRBV5-1	CASSLDGSGTDTQYF	TGCGCCAGCAGCTTGGATGGGAGTGGCACAGATACGCAGTATTTT
.	.	TRBJ1-6	TRBV20-1	CSERDSPLHF	TGCAGTGAACGAGATTCACCCCTCCACTTT
.	.	TRBJ2-7	TRBV11-2	CASSLGNRGPYEQYF	TGTGCCAGCAGCTTAGGTAATAGGGGTCCCTACGAGCAGTACTTC
.	.	TRBJ1-2	TRBV7-9	CASSVGRVGTTNYGYTF	TGTGCCAGCAGCGTCGGGCGGGTGGGGACAACTAACTATGGCTACACCTTC
TRBD1	.	TRBJ2-1	TRBV4-3	CASSQELSRQGSNEQFF	TGCGCCAGCAGCCAAGAATTATCGAGACAGGGAAGCAATGAGCAGTTCTTC
.	once	TRBJ2-7	TRBV11-1	CASSLALSNSYEQYF	TGTGCCAGCAGCTTAGCGCTGTCCAACAGCTACGAGCAGTACTTC
.	.	TRBJ1-4	TRBV5-1	CASSADGRSNEKLFF	TGCGCCAGCAGCGCCGACGGGAGAAGTAATGAAAAACTGTTTTTT
.	.	TRBJ1-5	TRBV27	CASGRRAGQPQHF	TGTGCCAGCGGTAGGAGGGCCGGTCAGCCCCAGCATTTT
.	.	TRBJ1-6	TRBV4-1	CASSHPQGNNSPLHF	TGCGCCAGCAGCCACCCACAGGGTAATAATTCACCCCTCCACTTT
TRBD1	.	TRBJ1-6	TRBV5-1	CASSLTGTGDSPLHF	TGCGCCAGCAGCTTAACCGGGACAGGGGATTCACCCCTCCACTTT
.	.	TRBJ2-7	TRBV10-1	CASSGQTGPSYEQYF	TGCGCCAGCAGTGGGCAGACAGGACCCTCCTACGAGCAGTACTTC
TRBD2	.	TRBJ2-3	TRBV3-1/TRBV3-2	CASSQSGGALDTQYF	TGTGCCAGCAGCCAATCGGGGGGGGCTCTAGATACGCAGTATTTT
TRBD1	.	TRBJ1-5	TRBV5-8	CASSPGQWFQPQHF	TGTGCCAGCAGCCCGGGACAGTGGTTTCAGCCCCAGCATTTT
TRBD2	.	TRBJ2-5	TRBV19	CASSIEAGGLSGTQYF	TGTGCCAGTAGTATAGAAGCGGGGGGGCTATCTGGGACCCAGTACTTC
.	.	TRBJ1-1	TRBV4-3	CASSQEVEGTEAFF	TGCGCCAGCAGCCAAGAGGTAGAGGGAACTGAAGCTTTCTTT
TRBD2	.	TRBJ2-3	TRBV14	CASSQEFRSLAGGLTDTQYF	TGTGCCAGCAGCCAAGAGTTCCGATCCCTAGCGGGAGGATTGACAGATACGCAGTATTTT
TRBD1	.	TRBJ2-3	TRBV5-1	CASSATGTGAPDTQYF	TGCGCCAGCAGCGCTACCGGGACAGGGGCCCCAGATACGCAGTATTTT
TRBD2	.	TRBJ2-7	TRBV5-8	CASSGGGRGSYEQYF	TGTGCCAGCAGCGGCGGCGGGAGAGGTTCCTACGAGCAGTACTTC
.	once	TRBJ1-6	TRBV4-2	CASSQESSSYNSPLHF	TGTGCCAGCAGCCAAGAATCGAGCTCCTATAATTCACCCCTCCACTTT
.	.	TRBJ2-7	TRBV7-8	CASSLVRVFSYEQYF	TGTGCCAGCAGCTTAGTTCGGGTCTTCTCCTACGAGCAGTACTTC
.	once	TRBJ2-7	TRBV27	CASSSSSPRVSEQYF	TGTGCCAGCAGTTCTTCTTCACCCAGGGTTTCCGAGCAGTACTTC
.	.	TRBJ2-7	TRBV7-9	CASSLGLGQAYYEQYF	TGTGCCAGCAGCTTGGGACTCGGACAGGCATACTACGAGCAGTACTTC
TRBD1	.	TRBJ2-1	TRBV18	CASSRQGWDNEQFF	TGTGCCAGCTCAAGACAGGGGTGGGACAATGAGCAGTTCTTC
TRBD1	once	TRBJ1-2	TRBV4-1	CASSQNYGTGGADGYTF	TGCGCCAGCAGCCAAAATTACGGGACAGGGGGCGCGGATGGCTACACCTTC
.	.	TRBJ1-4	TRBV19	CASRDTGTTNEKLFF	TGTGCCAGTAGGGACACAGGGACAACTAATGAAAAACTGTTTTTT
TRBD1	once	TRBJ2-7	TRBV2	CASSEPLTGQGVSYEQYF	TGTGCCAGCAGTGAACCCCTAACAGGACAGGGGGTGTCCTACGAGCAGTACTTC
.	.	TRBJ1-6	TRBV30	CAWSVIYRNNSPLHF	TGTGCCTGGAGTGTTATCTACAGAAATAATTCACCCCTCCACTTT
TRBD2	.	TRBJ2-2	TRBV7-8	CASSGLAGAGGELFF	TGTGCCAGCAGCGGACTAGCGGGAGCAGGCGGGGAGCTGTTTTTT
TRBD2	.	TRBJ2-5	TRBV3-1/TRBV3-2	CASSQGSLAGGHGETQYF	TGTGCCAGCAGCCAAGGGAGCCTAGCGGGGGGGCATGGGGAGACCCAGTACTTC
TRBD1	.	TRBJ1-5	TRBV6-4	CASRGRTGVRNQPQHF	TGTGCCAGCAGGGGCAGGACAGGGGTCCGAAATCAGCCCCAGCATTTT
.	.	TRBJ2-1	TRBV24-1	CATAGAGPGQFF	TGTGCCACCGCGGGGGCGGGGCCGGGGCAGTTCTTC
TRBD1	.	TRBJ1-4	TRBV5-6	CASSETGGPLGKLFF	TGTGCCAGCAGCGAGACAGGGGGGCCCCTCGGAAAACTGTTTTTT
.	.	TRBJ1-5	TRBV7-9	CASSSSGNNQPQHF	TGTGCCAGCAGCTCGTCCGGGAACAATCAGCCCCAGCATTTT
TRBD1	.	TRBJ1-4	TRBV5-1	CASSLTGVVNEKLFF	TGCGCCAGCAGCCTTACAGGGGTGGTAAATGAAAAACTGTTTTTT
TRBD2	few	TRBJ2-1	TRBV29-1	CSASGRYNEQFF	TGCAGCGCTAGCGGGCGTTACAATGAGCAGTTCTTC
TRBD2	.	TRBJ2-3	TRBV9	CASSVASGRASHQYF	TGTGCCAGCAGCGTAGCTAGCGGGAGGGCCTCCCATCAGTATTTT
TRBD1	.	TRBJ2-4	TRBV30	CAWSKNTGGKNIQYF	TGTGCCTGGAGCAAAAACACAGGGGGCAAAAACATTCAGTACTTC